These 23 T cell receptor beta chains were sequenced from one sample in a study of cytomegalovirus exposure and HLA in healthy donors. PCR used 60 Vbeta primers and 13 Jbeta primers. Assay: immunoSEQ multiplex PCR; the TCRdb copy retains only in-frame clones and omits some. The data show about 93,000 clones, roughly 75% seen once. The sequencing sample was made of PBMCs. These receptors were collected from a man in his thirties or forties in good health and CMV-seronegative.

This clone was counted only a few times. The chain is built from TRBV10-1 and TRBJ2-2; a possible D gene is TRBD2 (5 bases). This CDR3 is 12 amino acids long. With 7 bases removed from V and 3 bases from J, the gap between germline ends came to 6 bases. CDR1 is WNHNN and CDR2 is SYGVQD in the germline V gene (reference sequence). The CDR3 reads CASMRDTGELFF. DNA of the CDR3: TGCGCCAGCATGCGGGACACCGGGGAGCTGTTTTTT.

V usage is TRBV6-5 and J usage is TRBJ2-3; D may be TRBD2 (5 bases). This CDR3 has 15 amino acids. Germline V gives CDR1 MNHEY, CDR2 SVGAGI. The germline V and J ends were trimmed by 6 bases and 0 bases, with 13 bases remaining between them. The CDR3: CASSHSGPSTDTQYF. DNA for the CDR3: TGTGCCAGCAGCCACAGCGGCCCCAGCACAGATACGCAGTATTTT.

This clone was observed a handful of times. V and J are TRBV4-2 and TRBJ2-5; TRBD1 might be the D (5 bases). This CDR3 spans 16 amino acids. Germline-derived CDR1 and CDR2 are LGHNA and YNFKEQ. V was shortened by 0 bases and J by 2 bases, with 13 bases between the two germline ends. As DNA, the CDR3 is TGTGCCAGCAGCCAAGAAGTGGGGCAGAGACAAGAGACCCAGTACTTC. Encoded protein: CASSQEVGQRQETQYF.

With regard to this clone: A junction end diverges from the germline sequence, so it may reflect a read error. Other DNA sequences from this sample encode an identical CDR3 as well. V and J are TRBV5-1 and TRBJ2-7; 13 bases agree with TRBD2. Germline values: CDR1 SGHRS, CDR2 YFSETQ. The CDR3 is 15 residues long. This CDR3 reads CASSLELAGGDEQYF. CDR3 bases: TGCGCCAGCAGCTTGGAACTAGCGGGAGGGGACGAGCAATACTTC.

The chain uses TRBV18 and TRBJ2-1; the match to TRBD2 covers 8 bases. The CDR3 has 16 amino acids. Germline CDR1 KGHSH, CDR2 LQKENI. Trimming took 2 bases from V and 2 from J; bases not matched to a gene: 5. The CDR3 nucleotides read TGTGCCAGCTCACCAATGGCGGGGGGCGCCTACAATGAGCAGTTCTTC. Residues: CASSPMAGGAYNEQFF.

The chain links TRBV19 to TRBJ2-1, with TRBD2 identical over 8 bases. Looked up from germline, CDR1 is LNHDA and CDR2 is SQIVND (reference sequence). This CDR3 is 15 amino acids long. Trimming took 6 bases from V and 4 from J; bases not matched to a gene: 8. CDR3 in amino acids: CASSYGLAGYNEQFF. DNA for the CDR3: TGTGCCAGTAGCTATGGGCTAGCGGGTTACAATGAGCAGTTCTTC.

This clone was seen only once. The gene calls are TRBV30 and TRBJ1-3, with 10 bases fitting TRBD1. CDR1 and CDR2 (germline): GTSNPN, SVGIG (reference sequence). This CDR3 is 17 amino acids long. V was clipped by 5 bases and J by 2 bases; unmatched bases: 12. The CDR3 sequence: CAWYRTGGLTAGNTIYF. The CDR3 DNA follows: TGTGCCTGGTACCGGACAGGGGGATTGACTGCTGGAAACACCATATATTTT.

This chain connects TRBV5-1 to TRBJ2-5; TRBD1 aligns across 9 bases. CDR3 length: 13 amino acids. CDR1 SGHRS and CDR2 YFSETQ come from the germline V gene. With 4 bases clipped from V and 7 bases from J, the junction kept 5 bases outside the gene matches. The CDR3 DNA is TGCGCCAGCAGCCCGGACAGGGGTTTGACCCAGTACTTC. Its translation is CASSPDRGLTQYF.

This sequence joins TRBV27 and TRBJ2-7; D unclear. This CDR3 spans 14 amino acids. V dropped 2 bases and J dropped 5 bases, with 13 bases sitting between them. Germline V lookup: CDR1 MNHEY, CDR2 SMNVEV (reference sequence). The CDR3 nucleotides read TGTGCCAGCAGTTTAATCTGGGCTCGGAACGAGCAGTACTTC. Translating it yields CASSLIWARNEQYF.

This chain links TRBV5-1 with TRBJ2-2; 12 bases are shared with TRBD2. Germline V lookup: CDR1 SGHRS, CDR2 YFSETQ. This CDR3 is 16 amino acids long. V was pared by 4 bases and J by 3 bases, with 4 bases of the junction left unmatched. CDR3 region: CASSGRLAGDTGELFF. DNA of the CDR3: TGCGCCAGCAGCGGGAGACTAGCGGGGGACACCGGGGAGCTGTTTTTT.

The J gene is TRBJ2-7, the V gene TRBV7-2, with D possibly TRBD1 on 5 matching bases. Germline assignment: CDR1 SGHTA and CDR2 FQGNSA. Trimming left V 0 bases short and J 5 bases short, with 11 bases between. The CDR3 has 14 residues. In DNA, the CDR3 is TGTGCCAGCAGCTTAGCAGGCAGGGTGGACGAGCAGTACTTC. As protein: CASSLAGRVDEQYF.

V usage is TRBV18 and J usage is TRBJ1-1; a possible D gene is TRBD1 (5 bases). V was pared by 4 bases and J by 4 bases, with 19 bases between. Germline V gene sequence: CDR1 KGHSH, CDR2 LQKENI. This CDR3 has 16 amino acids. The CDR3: CASSQTQGILITEAFF. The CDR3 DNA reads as TGTGCCAGCTCACAAACTCAGGGTATTCTTATCACTGAAGCTTTCTTT.

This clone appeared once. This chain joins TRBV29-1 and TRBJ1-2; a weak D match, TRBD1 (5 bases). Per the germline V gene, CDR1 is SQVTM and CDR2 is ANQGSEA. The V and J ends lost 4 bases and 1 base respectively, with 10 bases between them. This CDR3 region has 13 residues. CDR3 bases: TGCAGCGTTGTATCTGACAGTAACTATGGCTACACCTTC. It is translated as CSVVSDSNYGYTF.

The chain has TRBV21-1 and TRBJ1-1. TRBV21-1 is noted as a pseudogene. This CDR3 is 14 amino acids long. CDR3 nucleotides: TGTGCCAGCAGCGGAGGGTCCCGCGACACTGAAGCTTTCTTT. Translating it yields CASSGGSRDTEAFF.

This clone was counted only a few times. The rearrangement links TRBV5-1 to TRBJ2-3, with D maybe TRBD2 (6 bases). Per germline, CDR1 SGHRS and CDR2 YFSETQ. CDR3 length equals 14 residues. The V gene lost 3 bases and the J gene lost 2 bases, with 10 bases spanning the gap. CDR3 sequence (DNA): TGCGCCAGCAGCTGGGGACTTTACACAGATACGCAGTATTTT. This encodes CASSWGLYTDTQYF.

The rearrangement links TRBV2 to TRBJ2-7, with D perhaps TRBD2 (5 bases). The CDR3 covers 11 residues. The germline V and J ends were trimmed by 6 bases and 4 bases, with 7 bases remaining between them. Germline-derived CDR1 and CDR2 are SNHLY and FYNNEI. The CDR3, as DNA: TGTGCCAGCAGAGGACTTTACGAGCAGTACTTC. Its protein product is CASRGLYEQYF.

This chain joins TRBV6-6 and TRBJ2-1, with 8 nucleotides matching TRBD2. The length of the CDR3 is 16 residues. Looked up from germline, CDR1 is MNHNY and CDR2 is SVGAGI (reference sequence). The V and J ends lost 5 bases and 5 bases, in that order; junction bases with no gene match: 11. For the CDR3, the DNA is TGTGCCAGCAGTCGCCAACTAGCGGCGGGAGACAATGAGCAGTTCTTC. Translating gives CASSRQLAAGDNEQFF.

CDR3 nucleotides: TGTGCCAGCAGTCCCCCCCCCGGGGACTACTACAATGAGCAGTTCTTC. Residues: CASSPPPGDYYNEQFF. J is TRBJ2-1 and V is TRBV27, with 7 bases that match TRBD2. The germline V gene encodes CDR1 MNHEY and CDR2 SMNVEV (reference sequence). V lost 5 bases, J lost 3 bases, and 10 bases stayed unmatched. The CDR3 contains 16 residues.

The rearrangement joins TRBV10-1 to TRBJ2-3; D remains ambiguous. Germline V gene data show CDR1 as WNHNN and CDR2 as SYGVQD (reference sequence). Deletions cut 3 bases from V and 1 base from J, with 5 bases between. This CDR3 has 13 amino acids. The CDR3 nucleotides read TGCGCCAGCAGTGAATTAGGCACAGATACGCAGTATTTT. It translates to CASSELGTDTQYF.

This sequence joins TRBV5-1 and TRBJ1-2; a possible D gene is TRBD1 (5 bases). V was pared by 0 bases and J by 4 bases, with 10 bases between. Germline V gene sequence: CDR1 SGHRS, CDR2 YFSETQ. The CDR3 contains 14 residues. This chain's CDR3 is CASSLVQGFYGYTF. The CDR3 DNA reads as TGCGCCAGCAGCTTGGTGCAGGGCTTCTATGGCTACACCTTC.

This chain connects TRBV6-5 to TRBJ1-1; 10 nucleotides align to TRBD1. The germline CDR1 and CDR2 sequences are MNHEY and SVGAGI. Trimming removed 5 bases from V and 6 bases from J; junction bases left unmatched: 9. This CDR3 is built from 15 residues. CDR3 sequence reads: CASSPDRGWRSEAFF. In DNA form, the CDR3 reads TGTGCCAGCAGTCCGGACAGGGGGTGGCGGTCTGAAGCTTTCTTT.

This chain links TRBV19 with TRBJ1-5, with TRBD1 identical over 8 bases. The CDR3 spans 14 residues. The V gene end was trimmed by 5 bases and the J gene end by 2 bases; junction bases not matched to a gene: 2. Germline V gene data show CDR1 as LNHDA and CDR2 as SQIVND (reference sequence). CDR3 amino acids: CASSLGQGNQPQHF. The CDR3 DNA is TGTGCCAGTAGTTTGGGACAGGGCAATCAGCCCCAGCATTTT. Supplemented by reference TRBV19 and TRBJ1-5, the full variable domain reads DGGITQSPKYLFRKEGQNVTLSCEQNLNHDAMYWYRQDPGQGLRLIYYSQIVNDFQKGDIAEGYSVSREKKESFPLTVTSAQKNPTAFYLCASSLGQGNQPQHFGDGTRLSIL.

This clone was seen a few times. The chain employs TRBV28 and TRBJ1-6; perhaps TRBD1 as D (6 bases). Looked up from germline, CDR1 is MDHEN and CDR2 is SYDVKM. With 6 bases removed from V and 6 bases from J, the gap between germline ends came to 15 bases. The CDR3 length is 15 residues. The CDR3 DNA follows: TGTGCCAGCAGAAATACGGACAGCCGTAATTCACCCCTCCACTTT. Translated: CASRNTDSRNSPLHF.